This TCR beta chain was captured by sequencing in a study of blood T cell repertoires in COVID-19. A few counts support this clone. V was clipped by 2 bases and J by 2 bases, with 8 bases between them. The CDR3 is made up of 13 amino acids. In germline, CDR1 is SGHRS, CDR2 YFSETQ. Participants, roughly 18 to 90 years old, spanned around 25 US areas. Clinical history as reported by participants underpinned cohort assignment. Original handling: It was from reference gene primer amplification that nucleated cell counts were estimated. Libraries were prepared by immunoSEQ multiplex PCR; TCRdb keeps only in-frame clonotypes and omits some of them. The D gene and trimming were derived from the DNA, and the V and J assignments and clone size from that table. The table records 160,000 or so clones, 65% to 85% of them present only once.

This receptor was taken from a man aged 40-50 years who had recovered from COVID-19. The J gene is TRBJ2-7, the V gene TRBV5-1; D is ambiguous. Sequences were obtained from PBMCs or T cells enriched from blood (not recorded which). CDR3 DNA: TGCGCCAGCAGCTTTGTAGATACCTACGAGCAGTACTTC. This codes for CASSFVDTYEQYF.